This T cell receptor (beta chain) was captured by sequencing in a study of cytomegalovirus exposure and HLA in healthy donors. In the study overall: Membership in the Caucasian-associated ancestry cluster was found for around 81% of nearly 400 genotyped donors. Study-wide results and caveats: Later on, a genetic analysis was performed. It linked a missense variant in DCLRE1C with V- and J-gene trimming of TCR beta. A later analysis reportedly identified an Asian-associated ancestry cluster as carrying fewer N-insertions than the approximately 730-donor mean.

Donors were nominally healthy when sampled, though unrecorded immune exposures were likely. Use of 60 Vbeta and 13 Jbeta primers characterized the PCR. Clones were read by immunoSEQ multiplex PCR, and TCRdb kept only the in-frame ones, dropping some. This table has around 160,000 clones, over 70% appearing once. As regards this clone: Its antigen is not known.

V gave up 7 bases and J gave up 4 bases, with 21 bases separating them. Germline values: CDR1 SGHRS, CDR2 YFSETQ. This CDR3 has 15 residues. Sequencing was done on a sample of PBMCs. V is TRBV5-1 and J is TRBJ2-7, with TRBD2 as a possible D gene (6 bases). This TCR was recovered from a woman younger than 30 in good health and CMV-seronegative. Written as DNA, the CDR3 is TGCGCCAGCGGAGAGCTGGGTGGGGGGAGGTACGAGCAGTACTTC. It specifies CASGELGGGRYEQYF. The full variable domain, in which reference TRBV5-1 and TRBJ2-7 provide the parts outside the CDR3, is KAGVTQTPRYLIKTRGQQVTLSCSPISGHRSVSWYQQTPGQGLQFLFEYFSETQRNKGNFPGRFSGRQFSNSRSEMNVSTLELGDSALYLCASGELGGGRYEQYFGPGTRLTVT.